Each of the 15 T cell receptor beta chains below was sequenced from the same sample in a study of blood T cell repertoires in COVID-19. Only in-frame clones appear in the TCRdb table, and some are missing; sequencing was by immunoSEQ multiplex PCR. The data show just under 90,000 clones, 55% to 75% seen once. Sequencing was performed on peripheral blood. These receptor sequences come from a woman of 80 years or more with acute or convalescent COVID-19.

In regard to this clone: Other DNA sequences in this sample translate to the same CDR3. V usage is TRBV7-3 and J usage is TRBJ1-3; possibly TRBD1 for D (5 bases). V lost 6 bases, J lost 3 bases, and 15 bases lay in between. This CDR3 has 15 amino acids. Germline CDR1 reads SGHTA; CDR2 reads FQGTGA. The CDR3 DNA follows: TGTGCCAGCAGTTTGATGGGGGGTGGTGGAAACACCATATATTTT. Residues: CASSLMGGGGNTIYF.

The CDR3 sequence: CASSISGTGSQPQHF. In DNA form, the CDR3 reads TGTGCCAGTAGTATATCCGGGACAGGGAGTCAGCCCCAGCATTTT. The chain carries TRBV19 and TRBJ1-5, with TRBD1 matching over 9 bases. V lost 2 bases, J lost 6 bases, and 5 bases stayed unmatched. Germline V gene data show CDR1 as LNHDA and CDR2 as SQIVND (reference sequence). The CDR3 runs 15 residues.

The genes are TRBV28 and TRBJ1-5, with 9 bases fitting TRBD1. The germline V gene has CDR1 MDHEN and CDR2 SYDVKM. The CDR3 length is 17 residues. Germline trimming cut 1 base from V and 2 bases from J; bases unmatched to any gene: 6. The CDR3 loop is CASSLSDRGSGNQPQHF. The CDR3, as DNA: TGTGCCAGCAGTTTATCCGACAGGGGGTCGGGCAATCAGCCCCAGCATTTT.

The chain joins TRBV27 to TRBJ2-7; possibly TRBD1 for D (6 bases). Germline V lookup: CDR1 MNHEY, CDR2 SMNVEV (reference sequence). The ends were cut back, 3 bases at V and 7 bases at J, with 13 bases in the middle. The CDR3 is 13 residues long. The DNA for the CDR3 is TGTGCCAGCAGTTTGCGACAGGTGGGGGAGCAGTACTTC. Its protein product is CASSLRQVGEQYF.

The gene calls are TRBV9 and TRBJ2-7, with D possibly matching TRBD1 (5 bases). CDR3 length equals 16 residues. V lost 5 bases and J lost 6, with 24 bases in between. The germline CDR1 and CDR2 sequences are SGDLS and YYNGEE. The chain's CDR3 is CASSFSPSTENSEQYF. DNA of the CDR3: TGTGCCAGCAGTTTTTCCCCCTCGACAGAAAATAGCGAGCAGTACTTC.

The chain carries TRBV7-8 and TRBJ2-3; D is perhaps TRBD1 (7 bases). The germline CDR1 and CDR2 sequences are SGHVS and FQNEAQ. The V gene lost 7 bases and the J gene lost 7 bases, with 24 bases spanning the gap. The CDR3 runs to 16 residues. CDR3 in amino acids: CASTLNRGGKGNTQYF. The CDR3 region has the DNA TGTGCCAGCACTTTGAACAGGGGAGGAAAGGGAAATACGCAGTATTTT.

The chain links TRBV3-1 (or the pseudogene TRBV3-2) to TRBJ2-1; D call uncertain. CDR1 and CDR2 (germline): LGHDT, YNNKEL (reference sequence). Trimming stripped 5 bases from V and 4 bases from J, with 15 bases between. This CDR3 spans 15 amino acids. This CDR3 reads CASSEGPQTYNEQFF. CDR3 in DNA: TGTGCCAGCAGCGAAGGTCCTCAAACTTACAATGAGCAGTTCTTC.

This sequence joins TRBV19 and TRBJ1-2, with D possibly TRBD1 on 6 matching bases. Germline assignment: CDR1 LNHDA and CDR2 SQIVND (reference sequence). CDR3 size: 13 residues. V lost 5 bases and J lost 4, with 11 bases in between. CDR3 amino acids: CASSPGTFYGYTF. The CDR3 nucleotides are TGTGCCAGTAGTCCAGGGACATTCTATGGCTACACCTTC. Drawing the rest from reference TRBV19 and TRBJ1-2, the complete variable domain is DGGITQSPKYLFRKEGQNVTLSCEQNLNHDAMYWYRQDPGQGLRLIYYSQIVNDFQKGDIAEGYSVSREKKESFPLTVTSAQKNPTAFYLCASSPGTFYGYTFGSGTRLTVV.

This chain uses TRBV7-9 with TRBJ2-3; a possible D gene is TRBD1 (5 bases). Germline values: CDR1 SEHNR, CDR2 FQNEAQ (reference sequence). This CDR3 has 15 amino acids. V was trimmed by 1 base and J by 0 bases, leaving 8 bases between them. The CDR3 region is CASSLGTISTDTQYF. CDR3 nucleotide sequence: TGTGCCAGCAGCTTAGGGACAATTAGCACAGATACGCAGTATTTT.

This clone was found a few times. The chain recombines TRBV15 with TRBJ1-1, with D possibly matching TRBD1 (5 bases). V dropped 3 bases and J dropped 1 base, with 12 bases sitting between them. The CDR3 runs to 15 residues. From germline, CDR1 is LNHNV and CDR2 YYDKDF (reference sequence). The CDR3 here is CATSSEETANTEAFF. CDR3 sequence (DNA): TGTGCCACCAGCAGCGAAGAGACAGCGAACACTGAAGCTTTCTTT.

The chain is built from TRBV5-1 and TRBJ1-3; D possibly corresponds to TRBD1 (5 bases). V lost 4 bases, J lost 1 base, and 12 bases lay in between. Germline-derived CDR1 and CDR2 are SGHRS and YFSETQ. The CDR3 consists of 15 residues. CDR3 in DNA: TGCGCCAGCAGCCACTCTCAGGGTTCTGGAAACACCATATATTTT. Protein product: CASSHSQGSGNTIYF.

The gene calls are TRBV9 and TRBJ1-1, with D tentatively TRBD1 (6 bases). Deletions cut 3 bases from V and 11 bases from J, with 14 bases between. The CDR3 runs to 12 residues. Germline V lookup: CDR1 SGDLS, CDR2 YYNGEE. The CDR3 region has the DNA TGTGCCAGCAGCGCTGACAGGAATGGGGCTTTCTTT. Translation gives CASSADRNGAFF.

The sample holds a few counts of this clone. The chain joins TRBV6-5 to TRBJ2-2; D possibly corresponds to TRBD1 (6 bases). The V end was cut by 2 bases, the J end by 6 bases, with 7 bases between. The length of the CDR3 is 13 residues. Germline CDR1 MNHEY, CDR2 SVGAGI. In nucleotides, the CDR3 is TGTGCCAGCAGTTACACAGGGTCCGGGGAGCTGTTTTTT. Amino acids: CASSYTGSGELFF.

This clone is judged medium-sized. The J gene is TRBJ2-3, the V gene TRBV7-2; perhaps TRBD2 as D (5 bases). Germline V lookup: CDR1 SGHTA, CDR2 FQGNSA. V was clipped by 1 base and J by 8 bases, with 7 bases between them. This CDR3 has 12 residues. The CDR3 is CASSLVATTQYF. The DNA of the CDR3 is TGTGCCAGCAGCTTAGTAGCGACTACGCAGTATTTT. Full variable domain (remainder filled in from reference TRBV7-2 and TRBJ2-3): GAGVSQSPSNKVTEKGKDVELRCDPISGHTALYWYRQSLGQGLEFLIYFQGNSAPDKSGLPSDRFSAERTGGSVSTLTIQRTQQEDSAVYLCASSLVATTQYFGPGTRLTVL.

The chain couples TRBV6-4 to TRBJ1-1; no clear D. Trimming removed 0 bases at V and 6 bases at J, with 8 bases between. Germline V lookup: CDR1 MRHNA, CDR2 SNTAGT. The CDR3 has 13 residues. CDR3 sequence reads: CASSDSNQAEAFF. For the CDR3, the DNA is TGTGCCAGCAGTGACTCCAACCAGGCTGAAGCTTTCTTT.